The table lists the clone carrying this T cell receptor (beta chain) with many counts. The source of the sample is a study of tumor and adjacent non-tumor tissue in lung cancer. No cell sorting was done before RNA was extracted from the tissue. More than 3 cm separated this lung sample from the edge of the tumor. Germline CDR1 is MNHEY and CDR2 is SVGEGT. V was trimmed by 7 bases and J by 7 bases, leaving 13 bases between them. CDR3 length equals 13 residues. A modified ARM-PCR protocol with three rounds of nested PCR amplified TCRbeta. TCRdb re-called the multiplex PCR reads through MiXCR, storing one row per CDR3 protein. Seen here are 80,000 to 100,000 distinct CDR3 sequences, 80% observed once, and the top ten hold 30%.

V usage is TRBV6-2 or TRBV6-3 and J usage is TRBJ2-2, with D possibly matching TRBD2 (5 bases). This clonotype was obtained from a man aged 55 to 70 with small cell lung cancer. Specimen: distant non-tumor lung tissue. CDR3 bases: TGTGCCAGCACCTTTTATGGGAGCGGGGAGCTGTTTTTT. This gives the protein CASTFYGSGELFF.